A selection of T cell receptor beta chains follows, all from one sample in a study of cytomegalovirus exposure and HLA in healthy donors. Generated by immunoSEQ multiplex PCR, the TCRdb table keeps only in-frame clones and is missing some. The sample lists around 200,000 clones, around 74% occurring once. The sequencing input was PBMCs. Every receptor here comes from a female donor in good health and CMV-seronegative. CDR3s include the opening cysteine and the closing phenylalanine or tryptophan. The D gene is left open where the match is weak. Clone size, where shown, is once, few, many, or a class for clones that have expanded.

size	V	D	J	CDR3	DNA
few	TRBV2	.	TRBJ2-7	CASSGGQRSSYEQYF	TGTGCCAGCAGTGGAGGACAGAGGAGCTCCTACGAGCAGTACTTC
once	TRBV10-3	TRBD1	TRBJ1-2	CAISTDRNYGYTF	TGTGCCATCAGCACGGACAGGAACTATGGCTACACCTTC
once	TRBV6-1	TRBD1	TRBJ2-7	CASSGTGDARFYEQYF	TGTGCCAGCAGTGGGACAGGGGACGCTCGATTCTACGAGCAGTACTTC
.	TRBV28	.	TRBJ1-5	CASSESNQPQHF	TGTGCCAGCAGTGAGAGCAATCAGCCCCAGCATTTT
.	TRBV7-6	TRBD2	TRBJ2-1	CASSTPGLAGGLSSYNEQFF	TGTGCCAGCAGCACCCCGGGACTAGCGGGGGGGCTCTCATCCTACAATGAGCAGTTCTTC
.	TRBV5-1	.	TRBJ2-3	CASSLGYTDTQYF	TGCGCCAGCAGCTTGGGCTACACAGATACGCAGTATTTT
.	TRBV19	TRBD1	TRBJ2-5	CASSIVTGGETQYF	TGTGCCAGTAGTATTGTGACAGGGGGAGAGACCCAGTACTTC
few	TRBV30	TRBD1	TRBJ2-7	CAWNSGTGTSEQYF	TGTGCCTGGAATTCCGGGACAGGGACTTCCGAGCAGTACTTC
few	TRBV28	.	TRBJ1-3	CASSSSELSGNTIYF	TGTGCCAGCAGCTCCAGCGAGCTCTCTGGAAACACCATATATTTT
few	TRBV19	.	TRBJ1-1	CASSIDPAGNTEAFF	TGTGCCAGTAGTATAGATCCCGCGGGGAACACTGAAGCTTTCTTT
.	TRBV5-6	.	TRBJ2-7	CASSDGPAGRPSYEQYF	TGTGCCAGCAGCGACGGGCCGGCGGGGCGGCCATCCTACGAGCAGTACTTC
few	TRBV10-3	TRBD1	TRBJ1-2	CAISDRGRMGYTF	TGTGCCATCAGTGACAGGGGGCGAATGGGCTACACCTTC
once	TRBV28	.	TRBJ2-7	CASKRAQTYEQYF	TGTGCCAGCAAGCGGGCGCAGACCTACGAGCAGTACTTC
few	TRBV27	.	TRBJ1-4	CASSPSPGRGEKLFF	TGTGCCAGCAGTCCCTCGCCAGGGAGGGGTGAAAAACTGTTTTTT
once	TRBV27	.	TRBJ1-4	CASSLSESGEKLFF	TGTGCCAGCAGTTTATCCGAGAGTGGTGAAAAACTGTTTTTT
few	TRBV7-2	TRBD1	TRBJ2-3	CASSFGTGKGTDTQYF	TGTGCCAGCAGCTTTGGGACAGGGAAGGGGACAGATACGCAGTATTTT
few	TRBV7-2	TRBD1	TRBJ1-4	CASSLVGRGRKEKLFF	TGTGCCAGCAGCTTAGTAGGAAGGGGGCGCAAGGAAAAACTGTTTTTT
.	TRBV5-1	.	TRBJ2-3	CASSLIPGGSTDTQYF	TGCGCCAGCAGCTTGATCCCCGGGGGTAGCACAGATACGCAGTATTTT
few	TRBV10-3	.	TRBJ1-1	CAITPGVNTEAFF	TGTGCCATCACGCCCGGAGTGAACACTGAAGCTTTCTTT
.	TRBV28	.	TRBJ2-5	CASSLSGFWETQYF	TGTGCCAGCAGTTTGTCAGGGTTCTGGGAGACCCAGTACTTC
.	TRBV4-3	.	TRBJ1-1	CASSLTVNTEAFF	TGCGCCAGCAGCTTGACAGTGAACACTGAAGCTTTCTTT
.	TRBV7-8	TRBD1	TRBJ2-3	CASSADRGLSDTQYF	TGTGCCAGCAGTGCGGACAGGGGGCTGTCAGATACGCAGTATTTT
.	TRBV9	.	TRBJ2-3	CASSAGPAGTDTQYF	TGTGCCAGCAGCGCAGGACCAGCGGGCACAGATACGCAGTATTTT
few	TRBV4-3	.	TRBJ2-7	CASSQDTSSSSYEQYF	TGCGCCAGCAGCCAAGATACTAGCTCAAGCTCCTACGAGCAGTACTTC
.	TRBV19	.	TRBJ1-6	CASNSGLNNSPLHF	TGTGCCAGTAACTCGGGGTTGAATAATTCACCCCTCCACTTT
.	TRBV19	.	TRBJ1-2	CASSTHRTSRDGYTF	TGTGCCAGTAGTACACACCGGACAAGTCGCGACGGCTACACCTTC
.	TRBV5-6	TRBD1	TRBJ2-1	CASSSWHRGDNEQFF	TGTGCCAGCAGCTCCTGGCACAGGGGGGACAATGAGCAGTTCTTC
.	TRBV6-5	TRBD2	TRBJ2-7	CASSSRGGDYEQYF	TGTGCCAGCAGTTCCCGCGGGGGTGACTACGAGCAGTACTTC
few	TRBV7-8	.	TRBJ1-1	CASSSQGTEAFF	TGTGCCAGCAGCTCACAGGGAACTGAAGCTTTCTTT